This TCR beta chain was sequenced during a study of T cells in localized non-small cell lung cancer. Study outcomes and limitations: The study sequenced only one region of the tumor. As a result, intratumor heterogeneity could not be excluded and remains possible. Among the tissues sampled, uninvolved adjacent lung had the highest T cell clonality, above tumor. Paired adjacent lung recovered a median about 60 of the top 100 tumor clones.

Sequenced by immunoSEQ multiplex PCR; TCRdb stores in-frame clones only, minus some. Of fewer than 40,000 clones in the sample, 78% were seen once. This clone came up once. Its antigen is unknown. The CDR3 is 16 residues long. J lost 4 bases, V lost 0 bases, and 5 bases had no gene match. Germline loops: CDR1 KGHSH, CDR2 LQKENI. The TCR comes from a male donor aged 60 or older with stage II squamous cell lung carcinoma. The sequenced sample was peripheral blood, obtained before any cancer treatment. The chain links TRBV18 to TRBJ2-1, with TRBD2 matching over 8 bases. CDR3 sequence reads: CASSPPGGGTYNEQFF. The CDR3 region has the DNA TGTGCCAGCTCACCACCGGGCGGGGGGACGTACAATGAGCAGTTCTTC.